This TCR beta chain was captured in a study of T cell responses to AZD1222 COVID-19 vaccine. Broader study findings: Nearly half of spike-specific TCRs reportedly target unmutated variant regions. Donors in the cohort were predominantly white British and more often female, and clonal diversity was possibly underestimated.

J was trimmed by 0 bases and V by 3 bases; bases with no gene match: 3. Germline V CDR1 and CDR2: MNHEY, SMNVEV (reference sequence). The CDR3 covers 15 residues. The method was immunoSEQ multiplex PCR; TCRdb's version includes in-frame clones alone and lacks a portion of them. The sample records 95,000 to 110,000 clones, approximately 89% being singletons. As concerns this clone: The antigen is unknown.

The sample was peripheral blood, taken on day 0 of AZD1222 vaccination. This sequence originates from an adult in good health. This chain uses TRBV27 with TRBJ2-7, with 9 bases identical to TRBD1. CDR3 DNA sequence: TGTGCCAGCAGTTTGGGACAGGGTGGCTCCTACGAGCAGTACTTC. This encodes CASSLGQGGSYEQYF.